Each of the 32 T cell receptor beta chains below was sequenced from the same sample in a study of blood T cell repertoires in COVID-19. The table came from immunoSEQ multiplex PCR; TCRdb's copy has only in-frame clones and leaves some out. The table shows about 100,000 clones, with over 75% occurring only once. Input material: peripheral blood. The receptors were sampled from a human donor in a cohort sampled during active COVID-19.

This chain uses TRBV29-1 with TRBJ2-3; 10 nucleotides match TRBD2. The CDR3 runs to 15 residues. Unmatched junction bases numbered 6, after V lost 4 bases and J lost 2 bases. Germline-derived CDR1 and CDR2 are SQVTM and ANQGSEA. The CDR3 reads CSVVPLAGATDTQYF. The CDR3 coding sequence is TGCAGCGTTGTTCCCCTAGCGGGGGCCACAGATACGCAGTATTTT.

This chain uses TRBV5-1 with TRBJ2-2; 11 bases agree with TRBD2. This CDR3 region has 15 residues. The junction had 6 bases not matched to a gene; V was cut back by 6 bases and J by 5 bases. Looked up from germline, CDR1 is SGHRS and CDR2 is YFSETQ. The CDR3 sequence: CASTPSGRFTGELFF. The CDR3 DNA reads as TGCGCCAGCACCCCTAGCGGGAGGTTTACCGGGGAGCTGTTTTTT.

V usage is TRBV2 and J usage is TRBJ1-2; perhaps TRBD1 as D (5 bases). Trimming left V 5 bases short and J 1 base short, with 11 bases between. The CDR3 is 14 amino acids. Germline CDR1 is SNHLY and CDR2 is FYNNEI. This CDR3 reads CASSRTSLNYGYTF. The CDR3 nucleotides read TGTGCCAGCAGTAGGACATCCCTTAACTATGGCTACACCTTC.

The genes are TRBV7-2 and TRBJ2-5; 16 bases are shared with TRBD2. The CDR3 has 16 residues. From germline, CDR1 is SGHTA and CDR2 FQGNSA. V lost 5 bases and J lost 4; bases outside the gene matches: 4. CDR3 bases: TGTGCCAGCAGCAGGGGACTAGCGGGAGGGGCAGAGACCCAGTACTTC. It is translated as CASSRGLAGGAETQYF.

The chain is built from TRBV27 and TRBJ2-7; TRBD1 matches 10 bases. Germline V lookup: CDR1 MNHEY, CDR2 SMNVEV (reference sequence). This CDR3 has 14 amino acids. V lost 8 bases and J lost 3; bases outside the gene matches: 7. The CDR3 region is CASGGQGSLYEQYF. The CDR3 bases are TGTGCCAGCGGGGGACAGGGGAGTCTCTACGAGCAGTACTTC.

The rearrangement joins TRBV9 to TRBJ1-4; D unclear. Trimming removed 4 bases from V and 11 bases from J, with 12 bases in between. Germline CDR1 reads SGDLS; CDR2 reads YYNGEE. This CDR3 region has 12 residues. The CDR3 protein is CASSPGGVKLFF. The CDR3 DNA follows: TGTGCCAGCAGCCCAGGCGGGGTTAAACTGTTTTTT.

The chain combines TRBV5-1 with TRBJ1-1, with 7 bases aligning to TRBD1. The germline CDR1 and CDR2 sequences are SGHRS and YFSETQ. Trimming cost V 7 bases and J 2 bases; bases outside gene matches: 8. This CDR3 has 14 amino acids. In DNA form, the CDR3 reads TGCGCCAGCTTCTCGGGACAGCCAAACACTGAAGCTTTCTTT. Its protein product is CASFSGQPNTEAFF.

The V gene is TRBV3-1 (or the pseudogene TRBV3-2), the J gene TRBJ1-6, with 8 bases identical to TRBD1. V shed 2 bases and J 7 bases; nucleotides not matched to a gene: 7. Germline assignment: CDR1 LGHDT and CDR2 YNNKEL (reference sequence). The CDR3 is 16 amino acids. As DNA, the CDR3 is TGTGCCAGCAGCCAATCCCGGACAGGGTTGAATTCACCCCTCCACTTT. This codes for CASSQSRTGLNSPLHF.

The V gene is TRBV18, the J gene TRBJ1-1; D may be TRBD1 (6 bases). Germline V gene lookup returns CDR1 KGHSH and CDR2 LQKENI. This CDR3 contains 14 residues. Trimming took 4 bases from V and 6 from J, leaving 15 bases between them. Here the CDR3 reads CASSRNGGAAEAFF. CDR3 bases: TGTGCCAGCTCACGTAATGGGGGGGCGGCTGAAGCTTTCTTT.

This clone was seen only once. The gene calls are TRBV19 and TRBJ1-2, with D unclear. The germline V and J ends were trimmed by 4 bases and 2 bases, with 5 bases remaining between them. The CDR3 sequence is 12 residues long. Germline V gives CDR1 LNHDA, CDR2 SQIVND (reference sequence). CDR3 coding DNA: TGTGCCAGTAGTACGACAAACTATGGCTACACCTTC. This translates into CASSTTNYGYTF.

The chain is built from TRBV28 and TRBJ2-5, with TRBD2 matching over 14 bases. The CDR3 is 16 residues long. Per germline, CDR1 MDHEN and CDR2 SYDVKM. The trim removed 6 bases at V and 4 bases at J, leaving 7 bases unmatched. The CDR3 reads CASRRLAGGGRETQYF. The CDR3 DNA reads TGTGCCAGCAGGCGACTAGCGGGGGGGGGCCGAGAGACCCAGTACTTC.

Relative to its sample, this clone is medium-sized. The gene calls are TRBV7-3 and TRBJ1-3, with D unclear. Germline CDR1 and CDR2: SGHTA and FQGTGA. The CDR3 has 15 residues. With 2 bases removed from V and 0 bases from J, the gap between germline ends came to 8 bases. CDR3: CASSLDPSSGNTIYF. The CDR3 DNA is TGTGCCAGCAGCTTAGACCCTAGCTCTGGAAACACCATATATTTT. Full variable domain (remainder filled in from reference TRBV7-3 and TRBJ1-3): GAGVSQTPSNKVTEKGKYVELRCDPISGHTALYWYRQSLGQGPEFLIYFQGTGAADDSGLPNDRFFAVRPEGSVSTLKIQRTERGDSAVYLCASSLDPSSGNTIYFGEGSWLTVV.

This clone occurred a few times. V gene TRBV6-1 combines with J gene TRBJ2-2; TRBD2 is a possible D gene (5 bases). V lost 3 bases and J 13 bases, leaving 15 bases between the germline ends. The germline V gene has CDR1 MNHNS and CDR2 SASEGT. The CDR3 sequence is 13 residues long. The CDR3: CASSELITGWLFF. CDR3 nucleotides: TGTGCCAGCAGTGAGCTAATTACGGGGTGGCTGTTTTTT.

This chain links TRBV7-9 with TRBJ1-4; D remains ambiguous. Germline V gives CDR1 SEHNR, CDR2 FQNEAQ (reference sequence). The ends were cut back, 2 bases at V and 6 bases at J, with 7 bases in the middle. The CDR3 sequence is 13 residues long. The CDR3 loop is CASSLSRDEKLFF. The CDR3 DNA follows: TGTGCCAGCAGCTTATCGAGAGATGAAAAACTGTTTTTT.

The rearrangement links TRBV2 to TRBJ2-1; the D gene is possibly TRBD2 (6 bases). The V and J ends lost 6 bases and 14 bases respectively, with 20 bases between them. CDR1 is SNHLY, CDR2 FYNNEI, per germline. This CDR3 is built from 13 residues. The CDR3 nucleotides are TGTGCCAGCAGGCCCCAGGGTACAGGCGGGAAGTTCTTC. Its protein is CASRPQGTGGKFF.

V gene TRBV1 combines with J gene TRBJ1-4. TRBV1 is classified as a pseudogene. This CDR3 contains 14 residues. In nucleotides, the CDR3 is TGCACCAGCAGCCAAGATAGCGACAACGAAAAACTGTTTTTT. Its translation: CTSSQDSDNEKLFF.

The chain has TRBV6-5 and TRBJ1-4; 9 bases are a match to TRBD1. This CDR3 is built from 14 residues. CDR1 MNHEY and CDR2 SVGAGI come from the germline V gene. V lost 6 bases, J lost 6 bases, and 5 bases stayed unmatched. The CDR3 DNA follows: TGTGCCAGCAGGATGACAGGGGGAGATGAAAAACTGTTTTTT. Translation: CASRMTGGDEKLFF.

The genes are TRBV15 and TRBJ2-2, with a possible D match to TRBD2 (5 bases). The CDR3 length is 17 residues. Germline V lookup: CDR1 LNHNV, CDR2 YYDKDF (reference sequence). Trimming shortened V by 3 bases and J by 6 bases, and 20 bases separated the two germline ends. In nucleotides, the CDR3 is TGTGCCACCAGCAGCCATGGACTGTATCTAAGTCCCGGGGAGCTGTTTTTT. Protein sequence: CATSSHGLYLSPGELFF.

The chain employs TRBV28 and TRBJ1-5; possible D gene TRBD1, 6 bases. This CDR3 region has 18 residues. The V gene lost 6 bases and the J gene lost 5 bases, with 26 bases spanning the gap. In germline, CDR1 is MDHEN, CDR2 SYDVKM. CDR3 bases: TGTGCCAGCAGCCCATCAACAGGGTTAGGGTCAATTGATCAGCCCCAGCATTTT. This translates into CASSPSTGLGSIDQPQHF.

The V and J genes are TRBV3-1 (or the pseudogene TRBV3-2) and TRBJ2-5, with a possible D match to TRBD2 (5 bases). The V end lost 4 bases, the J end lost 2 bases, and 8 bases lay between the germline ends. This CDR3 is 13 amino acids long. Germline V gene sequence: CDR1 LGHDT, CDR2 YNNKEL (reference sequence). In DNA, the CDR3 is TGTGCCAGCAGCCCTCGGACTCAAGAGACCCAGTACTTC. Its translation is CASSPRTQETQYF.

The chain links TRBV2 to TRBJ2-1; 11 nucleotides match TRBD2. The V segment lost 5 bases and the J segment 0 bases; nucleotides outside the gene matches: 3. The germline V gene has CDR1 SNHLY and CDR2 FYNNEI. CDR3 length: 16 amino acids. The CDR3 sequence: CASSLAGGSSYNEQFF. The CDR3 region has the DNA TGTGCCAGCAGTTTAGCGGGAGGGTCCTCCTACAATGAGCAGTTCTTC.

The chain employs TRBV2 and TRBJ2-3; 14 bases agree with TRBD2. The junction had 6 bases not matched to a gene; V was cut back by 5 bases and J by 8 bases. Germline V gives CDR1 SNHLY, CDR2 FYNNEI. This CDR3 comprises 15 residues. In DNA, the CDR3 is TGTGCCAGCAGTTTGACTAGCGGGGGGGCAGGTACGCAGTATTTT. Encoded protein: CASSLTSGGAGTQYF.

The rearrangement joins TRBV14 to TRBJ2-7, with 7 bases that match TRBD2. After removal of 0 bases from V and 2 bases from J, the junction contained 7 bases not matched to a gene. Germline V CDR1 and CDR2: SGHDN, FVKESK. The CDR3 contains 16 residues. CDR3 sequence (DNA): TGTGCCAGCAGCCAAGATCCAGCGGGGACGACCTACGAGCAGTACTTC. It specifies CASSQDPAGTTYEQYF.

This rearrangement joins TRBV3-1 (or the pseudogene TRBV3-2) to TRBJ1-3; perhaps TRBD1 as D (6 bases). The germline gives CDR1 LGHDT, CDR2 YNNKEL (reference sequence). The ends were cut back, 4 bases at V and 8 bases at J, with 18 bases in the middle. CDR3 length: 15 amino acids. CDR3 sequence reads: CASSPTGGGADTIYF. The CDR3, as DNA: TGTGCCAGCAGCCCGACGGGGGGGGGCGCGGACACCATATATTTT.

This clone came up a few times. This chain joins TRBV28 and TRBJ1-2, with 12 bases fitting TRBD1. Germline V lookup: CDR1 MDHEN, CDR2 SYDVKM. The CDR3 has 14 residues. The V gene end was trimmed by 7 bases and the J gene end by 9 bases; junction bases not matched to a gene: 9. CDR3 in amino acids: CASTPGTGGLSYTF. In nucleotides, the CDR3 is TGTGCCAGCACCCCGGGGACAGGGGGCTTAAGCTACACCTTC.

In DNA, the CDR3 is TGCGCCAGCAGCCAAGAGACTAGCGCCGACAATGAGCAGTTCTTC. The encoded protein is CASSQETSADNEQFF. The chain couples TRBV4-1 to TRBJ2-1, with TRBD2 identical over 8 bases. CDR3 size: 15 residues. V lost 0 bases, J lost 5 bases, and 3 bases stayed unmatched. Per germline, CDR1 MGHRA and CDR2 YSYEKL.

The chain's CDR3 is CASSPQSAGLANYGYTF. CDR3 nucleotide sequence: TGTGCCAGCAGCCCCCAGAGTGCGGGGTTAGCTAACTATGGCTACACCTTC. The V call is TRBV7-2, the J call TRBJ1-2; D not certain. From germline, CDR1 is SGHTA and CDR2 FQGNSA. Trimming cost V 5 bases and J 0 bases, with 19 bases left between them. The CDR3 has 17 amino acids.

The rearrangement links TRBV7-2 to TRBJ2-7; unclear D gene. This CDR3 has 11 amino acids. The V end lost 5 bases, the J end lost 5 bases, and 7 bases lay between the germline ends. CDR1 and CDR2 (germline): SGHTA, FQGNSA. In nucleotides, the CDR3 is TGTGCCAGCAGCGAGTTACACGAGCAGTACTTC. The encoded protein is CASSELHEQYF.

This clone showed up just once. The CDR3 loop is CASSHREGTGELFF. The CDR3 DNA sequence: TGTGCCAGCAGCCACAGGGAGGGCACCGGGGAGCTGTTTTTT. V and J are TRBV3-1 (or the pseudogene TRBV3-2) and TRBJ2-2; TRBD2 aligns across 7 bases. V gave up 3 bases and J gave up 4 bases; unmatched junction bases: 2. Germline V lookup: CDR1 LGHDT, CDR2 YNNKEL (reference sequence). The CDR3 totals 14 residues.

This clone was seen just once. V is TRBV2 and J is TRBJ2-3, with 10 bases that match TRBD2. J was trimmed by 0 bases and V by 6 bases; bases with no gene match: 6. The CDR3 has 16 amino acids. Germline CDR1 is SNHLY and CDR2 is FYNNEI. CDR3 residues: CASSDGTSVSTDTQYF. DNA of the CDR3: TGTGCCAGCAGCGACGGGACTAGCGTTAGCACAGATACGCAGTATTTT.

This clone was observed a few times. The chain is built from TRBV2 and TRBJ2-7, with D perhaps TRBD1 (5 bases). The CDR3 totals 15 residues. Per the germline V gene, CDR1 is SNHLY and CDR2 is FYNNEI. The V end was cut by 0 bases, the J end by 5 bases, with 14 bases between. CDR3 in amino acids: CASSEARLWGHEQYF. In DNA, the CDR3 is TGTGCCAGCAGTGAAGCCAGGCTCTGGGGCCACGAGCAGTACTTC.

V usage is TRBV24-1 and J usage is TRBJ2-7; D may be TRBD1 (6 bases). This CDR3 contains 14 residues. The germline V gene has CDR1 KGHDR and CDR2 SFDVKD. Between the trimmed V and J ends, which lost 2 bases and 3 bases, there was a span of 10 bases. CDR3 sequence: CATSDSGQDYEQYF. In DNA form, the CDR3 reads TGTGCCACCAGTGATTCGGGACAAGACTACGAGCAGTACTTC.